This TCR beta chain was documented in a study of blood T cell repertoires in COVID-19. Study overall: Sites in the United States, Italy and Spain provided acute and convalescent COVID-19 samples.

CDR3 length: 12 amino acids. V gave up 6 bases and J gave up 6 bases; unmatched junction bases: 2. CDR1 is MDHEN, CDR2 SYDVKM, per germline. Original processing notes: For nucleated cells, counts were estimated from reference gene primer amplification. Libraries were prepared by immunoSEQ multiplex PCR; TCRdb keeps only in-frame clonotypes and omits some of them. That table is the source of V, J and clone size, and D and trimming were worked out from the DNA. The sample has roughly 140,000 clones, around four fifths seen once. Recovered participants had two consecutive negative NP/OP PCR tests, healthcare professional clearance, or symptom resolution.

The chain combines TRBV28 with TRBJ2-7, with TRBD1 matching over 10 bases. This receptor was identified in a woman in her thirties or forties who had recovered from COVID-19. Material: PBMCs or T cells enriched from blood (not recorded which). For the CDR3, the DNA is TGTGCCAGCAGGGGGACAGGGGTCGAGCAGTACTTC. This translates into CASRGTGVEQYF.